This TCR beta chain was found in a study of low-dose radiotherapy and immunotherapy resistance in tumors. Overall study context: A total of 13 Gy over 26 weeks was given to Cohort 2 as 1 Gy per fraction every two weeks. Treatment included intravenous cyclophosphamide dosed at 200 mg/m2 every two weeks, one day before radiation and immunotherapy. Daily, from cycle 1 day 1 and for four cycles, patients took oral aspirin 300 mg.

The time point was: after trial treatment. Specified treatment: LDRT plus nivolumab, ipilimumab, low-dose cyclophosphamide and aspirin (RACIN trial). The therapy administered to donors comprised nivolumab, ipilimumab, aspirin, low-dose cyclophosphamide and low-dose radiotherapy. V shed 1 base, J shed 7 bases, and the junction held 4 bases outside the gene matches. The CDR3 contains 14 residues. Germline CDR1 DFQATT, CDR2 SNEGSKA (reference sequence). TRAV- and TRBV-specific primers primed first-strand cDNA, covering alpha and beta chains. The TCRs were subjected to amplification over roughly 20 PCR cycles employing a constant-region primer in conjunction with a V-primer adapter. Via MiXCR, TCRdb re-called the reads, giving one row per CDR3 protein. The sample lists tens of thousands of distinct CDR3 sequences, roughly 17% seen once, with 1.1% to 1.5% in the top ten.

This chain uses TRBV20-1 with TRBJ2-7; 13 bases fit TRBD2. This specimen consisted of PBMCs, obtained after low-dose radiotherapy plus immunotherapy. This TCR derives from a male donor with prostate cancer. The CDR3 here is CSARAGLAGPEQYF. DNA of the CDR3: TGCAGTGCTAGAGCGGGACTAGCGGGGCCGGAGCAGTACTTC.